This note documents a single T cell receptor (beta chain) sequence. The antigen is not known. Triplicate sorting captured about 300,000 cells each from every CD8+ T cell subset. Within the CD8+ T cell compartment, naive cells were CD45RO-CCR7+CD27+CD95-. The length of the CDR3 is 14 residues. The germline V gene has CDR1 LNHDA and CDR2 SQIVND (reference sequence). These data are taken from a study of CXCR3-negative and CXCR3-positive naive CD8 T cells. Findings of the study overall: Similar TRBV-TRBJ gene usage was seen in naive CXCR3-negative and CXCR3-positive cells, but not in memory cells. Diversity was high in both naive subsets and much lower in memory cells.

UMI-labeled TRB cDNA libraries were prepared by 5' RACE. Following a re-call of the 5' RACE reads, TCRdb has one entry per CDR3 protein and lacks DNA. The sample holds 100,000 or so distinct CDR3 sequences. The gene calls are TRBV19 and TRBJ1-1. Sequenced sample: naive CXCR3- CD8+ T cells from blood. Regarding subset: CD45RO-CCR7+CD27+CD95- naive CD8+ T cells lacking CXCR3 (TNR3-). This TCR came from a human donor in good health. Some clones in this sample may be carry-over from other donors' samples. This chain's CDR3 is CASSMVTLNTEAFF.